One and the same sample provided the 9 T cell receptor beta chains below, sequenced in a study of cytomegalovirus exposure and HLA in healthy donors. Here immunoSEQ multiplex PCR was the method, and the copy in TCRdb shows in-frame clones only, minus some. The table includes around 150,000 clones, approximately 90% detected once. Input material: PBMCs. These receptors were obtained from a young man in good health and CMV-seronegative.

The chain has TRBV6-5 and TRBJ2-1, with D possibly TRBD2 on 5 matching bases. Deletions cut 6 bases from V and 1 base from J, with 13 bases between. This CDR3 has 15 residues. Germline CDR1 reads MNHEY; CDR2 reads SVGAGI. CDR3 coding DNA: TGTGCCAGCAGGAAAGCGGACGGGTCCTACAATGAGCAGTTCTTC. Its protein product is CASRKADGSYNEQFF.

V usage is TRBV5-5 and J usage is TRBJ1-6; the D is unclear. Trimming took 2 bases from V and 0 from J, leaving 6 bases between them. Germline V gives CDR1 SGHKS, CDR2 YYEKEE (reference sequence). The CDR3 consists of 15 residues. Written as DNA, the CDR3 is TGTGCCAGCAGCTTAGCAAGCTCCTATAATTCACCCCTCCACTTT. This sequence encodes CASSLASSYNSPLHF.

The chain has TRBV19 and TRBJ1-2, with 11 bases that match TRBD1. The CDR3 has 16 amino acids. Trimming took 6 bases from V and 5 from J; bases not matched to a gene: 11. Looked up from germline, CDR1 is LNHDA and CDR2 is SQIVND (reference sequence). This CDR3 is CASRLHTGQGAYGYTF. CDR3 nucleotide sequence: TGTGCCAGTAGACTACACACCGGACAGGGGGCATATGGCTACACCTTC. Looking up the rest from reference TRBV19 and TRBJ1-2 gives the full variable domain: DGGITQSPKYLFRKEGQNVTLSCEQNLNHDAMYWYRQDPGQGLRLIYYSQIVNDFQKGDIAEGYSVSREKKESFPLTVTSAQKNPTAFYLCASRLHTGQGAYGYTFGSGTRLTVV.

V gene TRBV18 combines with J gene TRBJ1-1; weak D call: TRBD1 (5 bases). The CDR3 is made up of 17 amino acids. Deletions cut 5 bases from V and 3 bases from J, with 22 bases between. Germline V lookup: CDR1 KGHSH, CDR2 LQKENI. DNA for the CDR3: TGTGCCAGCTCATCCTCCCTTGGGGCAGGGCTGGACACTGAAGCTTTCTTT. It translates to CASSSSLGAGLDTEAFF.

The chain combines TRBV7-9 with TRBJ1-5; 9 bases align to TRBD1. CDR1 and CDR2 (germline): SEHNR, FQNEAQ (reference sequence). The V segment lost 3 bases and the J segment 7 bases; nucleotides outside the gene matches: 10. CDR3 size: 16 residues. The CDR3 DNA sequence: TGTGCCAGCAGCTTGGGGACAGGGAAGATCGAACAGCCCCAGCATTTT. Amino acids: CASSLGTGKIEQPQHF.

The gene calls are TRBV6-1 and TRBJ1-1; perhaps TRBD1 as D (6 bases). V lost 4 bases to trimming and J lost 2 bases, with 8 bases between them. The germline gives CDR1 MNHNS, CDR2 SASEGT. CDR3 length: 13 residues. CDR3 sequence reads: CASSGQVNTEAFF. The CDR3 bases are TGTGCCAGCAGTGGACAGGTTAACACTGAAGCTTTCTTT.

The chain uses TRBV11-2 and TRBJ2-2, with TRBD1 identical over 11 bases. V shed 1 base and J 6 bases; nucleotides not matched to a gene: 4. CDR3 length: 16 amino acids. Germline CDR1 reads SGHAT; CDR2 reads FQNNGV. The CDR3 loop is CASSLAGQGAPGELFF. DNA for the CDR3: TGTGCCAGCAGCTTAGCCGGACAGGGGGCGCCCGGGGAGCTGTTTTTT. The full variable domain, with the rest looked up from reference TRBV11-2 and TRBJ2-2, is EAGVAQSPRYKIIEKRQSVAFWCNPISGHATLYWYQQILGQGPKLLIQFQNNGVVDDSQLPKDRFSAERLKGVDSTLKIQPAKLEDSAVYLCASSLAGQGAPGELFFGEGSRLTVL.

This chain links TRBV27 with TRBJ2-7; D is uncertain. Looked up from germline, CDR1 is MNHEY and CDR2 is SMNVEV (reference sequence). CDR3 length: 14 amino acids. Trimming left V 6 bases short and J 5 bases short, with 17 bases between. This CDR3 is CASSTRVAGHEQYF. The CDR3 DNA reads TGTGCCAGCAGCACCCGGGTGGCCGGCCACGAGCAGTACTTC.

CDR3 nucleotide sequence: TGTGCCAGTAGTCTTCTAGCGGGAGATAATGAGCAGTTCTTC. This translates into CASSLLAGDNEQFF. This chain joins TRBV19 and TRBJ2-1; 10 bases align to TRBD2. The trim removed 5 bases at V and 7 bases at J, leaving 5 bases unmatched. Per germline, CDR1 LNHDA and CDR2 SQIVND (reference sequence). The CDR3 has 14 residues.